This T cell receptor (beta chain) was captured in a study of Graves' ophthalmopathy and Graves' hyperthyroidism. Across the whole study: There was a collection of peripheral blood at initial diagnosis, before any treatment. Study findings and constraints: Among thyroid clonotypes expanded above 0.001 frequency, most also appeared in blood.

CDR3 size: 15 residues. CDR1 is SGHAT, CDR2 FQNNGV, per germline. Trimming took 0 bases from V and 3 from J, leaving 11 bases between them. Worth noting for this clonotype: Its antigen is currently unknown.

Having ophthalmopathy, the donors showed moderate-to-severe activity, CAS ≥3 and NOSPECS ≥4, with disease lasting under 3 months. Diagnosis relied on clinical symptoms, serum thyroxine, TRAb, thyroid ultrasound and orbital computed tomography. Scientists amplified the TCR beta CDR3 regions from RNA transcripts. RT-PCR with HTBI primers came first, then second-round multiplex PCR. TCRdb re-called the multiplex PCR reads through MiXCR, storing one row per CDR3 protein. The table shows around 670,000 distinct CDR3 sequences, with 40% occurring only once. The genes are TRBV11-2 and TRBJ1-1; tentatively, D is TRBD1 (5 bases). This TCR was sampled from an adult man with Graves' ophthalmopathy. The sample was peripheral blood. The CDR3 loop reads CASSLDWGTDTEAFF. The CDR3 DNA reads TGTGCCAGCAGCTTAGATTGGGGCACGGACACTGAAGCTTTCTTT.